This record covers a single T cell receptor (beta chain). Its antigen is undetermined. The PCR had 60 Vbeta and 13 Jbeta primers. Sequencing used immunoSEQ multiplex PCR; TCRdb keeps in-frame clones, though not all of them. This table has roughly 98,000 clones, more than 55% appearing once. CDR3 size: 15 residues. CDR1 and CDR2 from the germline V gene are LNHDA and SQIVND (reference sequence). V lost 6 bases to trimming and J lost 1 base; unmatched junction nucleotides: 7. The sample originates from a study of cytomegalovirus exposure and HLA in healthy donors. Overall study findings and caveats: Exclusion as indistinguishable affected some V segments, including TRBV6-2 and TRBV6-3. Using a false discovery rate of 0.05, a later analysis showed that roughly 16,000 TCR beta sequences were associated with HLA alleles. V- and J-gene trimming in TCR beta was tied to a missense DCLRE1C variant by an analysis performed later.

The sequenced material came from PBMCs. The TCR sequence derives from a woman in her twenties or thirties in good health and CMV-seropositive. The chain carries TRBV19 and TRBJ2-7; 9 nucleotides line up with TRBD1. The CDR3: CASRPGTGNSYEQYF. The CDR3 region has the DNA TGTGCCAGTAGACCTGGGACAGGGAATTCCTACGAGCAGTACTTC.